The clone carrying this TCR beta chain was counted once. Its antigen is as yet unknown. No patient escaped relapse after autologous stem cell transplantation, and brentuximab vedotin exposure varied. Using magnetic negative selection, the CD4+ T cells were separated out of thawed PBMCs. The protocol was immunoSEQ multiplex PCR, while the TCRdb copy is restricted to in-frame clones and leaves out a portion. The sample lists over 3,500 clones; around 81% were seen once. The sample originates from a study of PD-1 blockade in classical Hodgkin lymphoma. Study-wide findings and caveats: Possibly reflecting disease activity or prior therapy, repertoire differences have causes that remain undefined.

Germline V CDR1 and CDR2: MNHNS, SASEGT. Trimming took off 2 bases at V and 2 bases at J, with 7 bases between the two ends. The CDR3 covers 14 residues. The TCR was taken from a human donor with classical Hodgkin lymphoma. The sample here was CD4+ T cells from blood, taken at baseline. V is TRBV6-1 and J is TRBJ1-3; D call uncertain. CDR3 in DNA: TGTGCCAGCAGTGAAATGGGGACTGGAAACACCATATATTTT. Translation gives CASSEMGTGNTIYF.